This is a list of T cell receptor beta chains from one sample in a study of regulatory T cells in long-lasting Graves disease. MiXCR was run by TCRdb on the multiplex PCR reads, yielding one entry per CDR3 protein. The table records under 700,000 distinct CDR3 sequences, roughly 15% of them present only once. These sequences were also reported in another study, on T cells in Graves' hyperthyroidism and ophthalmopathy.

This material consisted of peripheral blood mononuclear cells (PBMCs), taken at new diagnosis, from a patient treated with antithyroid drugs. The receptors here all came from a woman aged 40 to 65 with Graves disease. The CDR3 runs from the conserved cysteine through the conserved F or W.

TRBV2 CASSQSSGWRETQYF
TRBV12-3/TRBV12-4 CASSLRSGSTDTQYF
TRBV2 CAGGLAGFTDTQYF
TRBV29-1 CSVEGTGDYGYTF
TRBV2 CASTALTGRNTIYF
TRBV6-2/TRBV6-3 CASSIQGASADMQYF
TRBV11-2 CASSAWPFGLEQYF
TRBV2 CASSEDVNTEAFF
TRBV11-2 CASRQSYNEQFF
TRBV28 CASSWGQGEGSPLHF
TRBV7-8 CASSLAVRGGPEAFF
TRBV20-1 CSAYPGLDEQYF
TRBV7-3 CASSPQVNLAGGYNEQFF
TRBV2 CATRQETNYGYTF
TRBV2 CASSREGANTEAFF
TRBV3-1 CASSQDLGGVEAFF
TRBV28 CASSLLEGGRTGELFF
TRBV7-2 CASLSPGSAGANVLTF
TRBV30 CAWSVGDSGANVLTF
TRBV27 CASSLRLGLAGVKNIQYF
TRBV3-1 CASSQETGGSTEAFF
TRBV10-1 CASREDRGGTEAFF
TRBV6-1 CASRFDTSTYGYTF
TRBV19 CASKRVEGGTEAFF
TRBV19 CASSIGFGMVSETQYF
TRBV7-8 CASSSGGGNSNQPQHF
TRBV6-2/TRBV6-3 CASIDRVGAEAFF
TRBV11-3 CASSHDRVFSEQFF
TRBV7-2 CASSLGFQVHEKLFF
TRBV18 CASSPGDRHYEQYF
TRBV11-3 CASSPLGYEQYF
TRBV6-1 CASSDGTNDLYGYTF
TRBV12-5 CASAWYTNTEAFF
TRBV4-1 CASSQVWANTGELFF
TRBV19 CASNRQGSPPYNEQFF
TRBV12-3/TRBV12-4 CASSHRGSYQPQHF
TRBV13 CASSFRPGVEEQFF
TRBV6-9 CASSLTSFNTGELFF
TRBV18 CASSPRAGGAPGTEAFF
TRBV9 CASSALAGGPRNQDTQYF
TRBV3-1 CASSLSSTSGGAYEFF
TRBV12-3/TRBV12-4 CASRVAGSSSYNEQFF
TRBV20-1 CSAIGQLNTEAFF
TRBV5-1 CASSWRDRTTDTQYF
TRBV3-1 CASSPGPHSPLHF
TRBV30 CAWSEDSYQETQYF
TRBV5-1 CASSVTGVLYEQYF
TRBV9 CASSVKSQYF
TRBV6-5 CASSYTGFSNQPQHF